The subject of this entry is one T cell receptor (beta chain). These data belong to a study of blood T cell repertoires in COVID-19. Across the study: T cells, B-cell-depleted T cells, or PBMCs provided the cDNA or gDNA that served as material.

Trimming pared 3 bases from V and 5 bases from J, leaving 13 bases between. CDR3 length equals 15 residues. The germline V gene has CDR1 LNHDA and CDR2 SQIVND (reference sequence). Assay: immunoSEQ multiplex PCR; the TCRdb copy retains only in-frame clones and omits some. The sample records approximately 5,000 clones, around 79% being singletons. This clonotype was obtained from a man between 70 and 80 years old with active COVID-19. The chain has TRBV19 and TRBJ2-2, with D possibly matching TRBD1 (5 bases). Sequencing used peripheral blood. CDR3 protein: CASSIQGPGTGELFF. The CDR3 DNA reads TGTGCCAGTAGTATCCAGGGCCCTGGGACCGGGGAGCTGTTTTTT.